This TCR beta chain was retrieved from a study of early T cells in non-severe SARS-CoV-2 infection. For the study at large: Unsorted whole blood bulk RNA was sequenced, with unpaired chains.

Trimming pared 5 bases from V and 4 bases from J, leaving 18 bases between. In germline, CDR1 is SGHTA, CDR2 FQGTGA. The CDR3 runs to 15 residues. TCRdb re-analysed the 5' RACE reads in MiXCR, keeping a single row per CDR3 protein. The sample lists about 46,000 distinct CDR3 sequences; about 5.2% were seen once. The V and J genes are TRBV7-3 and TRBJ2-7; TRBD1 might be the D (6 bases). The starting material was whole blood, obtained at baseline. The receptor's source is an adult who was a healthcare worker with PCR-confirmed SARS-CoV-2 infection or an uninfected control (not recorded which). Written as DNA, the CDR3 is TGTGCCAGCAGCCCCGTCGGGACAAGTCTTTACGAGCAGTACTTC. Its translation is CASSPVGTSLYEQYF.